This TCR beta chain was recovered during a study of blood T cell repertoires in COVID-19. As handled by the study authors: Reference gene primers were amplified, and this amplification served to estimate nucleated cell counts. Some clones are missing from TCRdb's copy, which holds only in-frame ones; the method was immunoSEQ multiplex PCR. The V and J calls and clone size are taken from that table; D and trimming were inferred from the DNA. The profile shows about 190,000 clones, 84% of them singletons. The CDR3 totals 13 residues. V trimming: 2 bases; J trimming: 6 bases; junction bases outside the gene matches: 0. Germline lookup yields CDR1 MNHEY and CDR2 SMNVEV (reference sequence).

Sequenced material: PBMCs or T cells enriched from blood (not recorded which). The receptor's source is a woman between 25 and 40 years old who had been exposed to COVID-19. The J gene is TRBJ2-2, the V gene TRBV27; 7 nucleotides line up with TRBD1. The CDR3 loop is CASSLGQAGELFF. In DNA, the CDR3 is TGTGCCAGCAGTTTAGGACAGGCCGGGGAGCTGTTTTTT.